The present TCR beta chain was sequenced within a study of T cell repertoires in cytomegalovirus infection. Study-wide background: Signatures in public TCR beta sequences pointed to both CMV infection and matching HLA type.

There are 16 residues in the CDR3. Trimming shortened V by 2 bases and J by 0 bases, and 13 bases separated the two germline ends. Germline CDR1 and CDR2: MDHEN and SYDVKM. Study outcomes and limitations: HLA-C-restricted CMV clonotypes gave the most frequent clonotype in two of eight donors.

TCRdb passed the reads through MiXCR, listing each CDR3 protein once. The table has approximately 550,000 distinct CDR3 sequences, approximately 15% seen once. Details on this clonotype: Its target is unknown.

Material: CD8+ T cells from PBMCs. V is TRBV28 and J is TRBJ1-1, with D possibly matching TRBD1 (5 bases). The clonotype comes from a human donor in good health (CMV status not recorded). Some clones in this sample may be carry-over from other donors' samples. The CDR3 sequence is CASSLKGRGMNTEAFF. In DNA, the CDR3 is TGTGCCAGCAGTTTAAAAGGGCGGGGGATGAACACTGAAGCTTTCTTT.